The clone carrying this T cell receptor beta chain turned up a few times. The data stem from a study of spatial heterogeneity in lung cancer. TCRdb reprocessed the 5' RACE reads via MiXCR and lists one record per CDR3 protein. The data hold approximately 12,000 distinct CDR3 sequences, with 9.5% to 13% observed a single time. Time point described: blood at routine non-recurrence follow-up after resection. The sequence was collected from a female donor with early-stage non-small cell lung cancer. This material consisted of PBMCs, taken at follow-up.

The CDR3 is CASSLGLQRQYF. DNA of the CDR3: TGTGCCAGCAGTTTAGGTCTCCAGAGGCAGTACTTC. The chain couples TRBV28 to TRBJ2-7; no clear D. V was shortened by 2 bases and J by 9 bases, with 11 bases between the two germline ends. Germline V gene lookup returns CDR1 MDHEN and CDR2 SYDVKM. The CDR3 is 12 residues long.